This T cell receptor (beta chain) appears in the sequencing data of a study of regulatory dendritic cells for organ transplantation. Overall study context: Regulatory dendritic cells came from monocytes given vitamin D3 and IL-10.

Libraries were prepared by immunoSEQ multiplex PCR; TCRdb keeps only in-frame clonotypes and omits some of them. The data contain over 10,000 clones, about 80% of them singletons. Study-level findings and limits: Alloreactive memory CD8+ T cell pools varied considerably between individuals.

As for this clone: What it binds is not known.

Allogeneic regulatory or mature dendritic cells were co-cultured for less than six days with CFSE-labeled sorted T cells at 1:10. Memory T cells were CD45RO+, naive were CD45RA+, sorted by FACS. The CDR3 is 15 amino acids. V was cut by 4 bases and J by 0 bases, with 11 bases left in between. The germline gives CDR1 SGHNT, CDR2 YYREEE (reference sequence). The clonotype comes from a human donor in good health. The rearrangement links TRBV5-4 to TRBJ1-3; D call uncertain. The sample comprised naive CD4+ T cells from blood cultured with regulatory dendritic cells. Subset: CD45RA+ naive T cells. CDR3 residues: CASSGGPSSGNTIYF. The CDR3 coding sequence is TGTGCCAGCAGCGGAGGACCAAGCTCTGGAAACACCATATATTTT.